Each of the 9 T cell receptor beta chains below was sequenced from the same sample in a study of quantifying T cell responses using KT2 cells. Study-wide background: RNA was reverse transcribed with TCR alpha and beta constant-region primers.

A single-stranded UMI oligo with SP2 sequence was ligated to cDNA 3' ends. The first PCR ran three to four cycles with an equimolar RC1.1 and RC1.2 beta primer mix. From the UMI-ligation and nested PCR reads, TCRdb called clonotypes with MiXCR, one entry per CDR3 protein. The repertoire consists of about 50,000 distinct CDR3 sequences, with about 9.9% occurring once and the leading ten covering around 9.3%. The specimen sequenced was PBMCs spiked with cells of the T cell clone KT2. Receptors were obtained from a human donor.

V is TRBV3-1 and J is TRBJ2-2, with 7 bases matching TRBD1. Trimming at V came to 4 bases and at J to 2 bases, leaving 7 bases not matched to a gene. In germline, CDR1 is LGHDT, CDR2 YNNKEL (reference sequence). This CDR3 contains 16 residues. CDR3 nucleotide sequence: TGTGCCAGCAGCCTCACCGGGACAGCCAACACCGGGGAGCTGTTTTTT. It is translated as CASSLTGTANTGELFF.

The V gene is TRBV6-2 or TRBV6-3, the J gene TRBJ2-5; either TRBD1 or TRBD2 may supply D (5 bases each). The V end lost 4 bases, the J end lost 5 bases, and 11 bases lay between the germline ends. CDR1 is MNHEY and CDR2 is SVGEGT in the germline V gene. CDR3 length equals 13 residues. Here the CDR3 reads CASSLRGLETQYF. The CDR3 coding sequence is TGTGCCAGCAGTTTGAGGGGTCTGGAGACCCAGTACTTC.

This clonotype has ten or more counts. The CDR3 region has the DNA TGCAGCGTTGATGTGGGACTAGCGGGAGAGGGCGAGCAGTACTTC. Amino acid sequence: CSVDVGLAGEGEQYF. The rearrangement links TRBV29-1 to TRBJ2-7, with 14 bases identical to TRBD2. Germline-derived CDR1 and CDR2 are SQVTM and ANQGSEA. V shed 3 bases and J 6 bases; nucleotides not matched to a gene: 7. The CDR3 length is 15 residues.

This sequence joins TRBV6-1 and TRBJ2-1; D remains unclear. V lost 3 bases and J 15 bases, leaving 24 bases between the germline ends. This CDR3 has 15 residues. Germline V gene sequence: CDR1 MNHNS, CDR2 SASEGT. The CDR3 loop reads CASSDRRINEVGTFF. The DNA of the CDR3 is TGTGCCAGCAGTGATAGGCGGATCAATGAGGTCGGTACGTTCTTC.

This clonotype was picked up many times. The rearrangement links TRBV7-8 to TRBJ2-3; 10 nucleotides line up with TRBD1. The CDR3 extends over 16 amino acids. The germline V gene encodes CDR1 SGHVS and CDR2 FQNEAQ. The junction had 7 bases not matched to a gene; V was cut back by 1 base and J by 6 bases. The CDR3, as DNA: TGTGCCAGCAGCTTAGGACAGGGGGCGATCGGGGATACGCAGTATTTT. This gives the protein CASSLGQGAIGDTQYF.

Only a few counts were recorded for this clonotype. The chain employs TRBV7-9 and TRBJ1-2, with 9 bases identical to TRBD1. There are 14 residues in the CDR3. V shed 3 bases, J shed 3 bases, and the junction held 2 bases outside the gene matches. The germline gives CDR1 SEHNR, CDR2 FQNEAQ (reference sequence). The CDR3 DNA is TGTGCCAGCAGCTTTACAGGGGGCGACTATGGCTACACCTTC. It codes for CASSFTGGDYGYTF.

This clonotype was detected ten times or more. V gene TRBV4-1 combines with J gene TRBJ1-5; possibly TRBD1 for D (5 bases). Germline V gene data show CDR1 as MGHRA and CDR2 as YSYEKL. The CDR3 totals 15 residues. Deletions cut 7 bases from V and 6 bases from J, with 19 bases between. The CDR3 DNA sequence: TGCGCCAGCACCTCAGGCACAGGACTGGGTCAGCCCCAGCATTTT. Residues: CASTSGTGLGQPQHF.

This clonotype was recorded many times. This chain links TRBV24-1 with TRBJ2-1, with D possibly TRBD2 on 6 matching bases. Germline loops: CDR1 KGHDR, CDR2 SFDVKD. This CDR3 has 16 amino acids. Trimming stripped 3 bases from V and 3 bases from J, with 14 bases between. The CDR3 sequence is CATSDIAVSNYNEQFF. Here the CDR3 DNA reads TGTGCCACCAGTGATATAGCGGTCTCTAACTACAATGAGCAGTTCTTC.

The rearrangement joins TRBV12-3 or TRBV12-4 to TRBJ1-1, with D possibly being TRBD1 (5 bases). This CDR3 has 13 residues. V lost 7 bases and J lost 2, with 11 bases in between. CDR3 amino acids: CASTWDLNTEAFF. CDR3 sequence (DNA): TGTGCCAGCACCTGGGACCTAAACACTGAAGCTTTCTTT.